Presented here are 29 T cell receptor beta chains from one specimen sequenced in a study of CD8 T cells in ankylosing spondylitis. TCRdb redid the calling of the 5' RACE reads with MiXCR, one entry per CDR3 protein. The sample yields hundreds of thousands of distinct CDR3 sequences, 10% to 15% seen once. General study results and limits: There was a TCR beta motif, made of several highly homologous variants, that appeared characteristic of ankylosing spondylitis blood.

These receptors' targets are unknown. Sequencing input: blood, either unsorted or a sorted T cell fraction (not recorded which). Receptors originate from a male donor with ankylosing spondylitis.

This clonotype turned up a few times. Written as DNA, the CDR3 is TGCAGTGCTAGTTTTCGCGGGAGGGGAATAGATACGCAGTATTTT. It is translated as CSASFRGRGIDTQYF. This chain links TRBV20-1 with TRBJ2-3; 9 bases fit TRBD2. CDR3 length: 15 amino acids. Germline V CDR1 and CDR2: DFQATT, SNEGSKA (reference sequence). After removal of 3 bases from V and 5 bases from J, the junction contained 9 bases not matched to a gene.

This chain joins TRBV29-1 and TRBJ2-1; 12 nucleotides match TRBD2. Germline loops: CDR1 SQVTM, CDR2 ANQGSEA. J was trimmed by 7 bases and V by 7 bases; bases with no gene match: 5. The CDR3 has 13 amino acids. The CDR3 coding sequence is TGCAGCGCACTAGCGGGGGGACTGAATGAGCAGTTCTTC. It is translated as CSALAGGLNEQFF.

This clonotype was counted many times. The V call is TRBV7-2, the J call TRBJ2-2; the D is unclear. CDR1 and CDR2 (germline): SGHTA, FQGNSA. V was pared by 2 bases and J by 5 bases, with 9 bases between. The CDR3 contains 14 residues. CDR3 amino acids: CASSLTFVTGELFF. The CDR3 nucleotides read TGTGCCAGCAGCTTAACTTTTGTAACCGGGGAGCTGTTTTTT.

Many counts were recorded for this clonotype. The chain is built from TRBV12-3 or TRBV12-4 and TRBJ2-1, with D possibly matching TRBD1 (5 bases). The CDR3 is 15 amino acids. Trimming left V 6 bases short and J 3 bases short, with 15 bases between. DNA of the CDR3: TGTGCCAGCAGGTTGCAGGGTATGGGCTACAATGAGCAGTTCTTC. It encodes CASRLQGMGYNEQFF.

The rearrangement uses TRBV12-3 or TRBV12-4 and TRBJ1-1, with D perhaps matching TRBD1 (5 bases). V was pared by 6 bases and J by 6 bases, with 17 bases between. The CDR3 loop spans 14 amino acids. The CDR3 sequence: CASSPGWGGAEAFF. CDR3 nucleotides: TGTGCCAGCAGCCCCGGGTGGGGAGGGGCTGAAGCTTTCTTT.

This clonotype was observed a single time. The gene calls are TRBV6-2 or TRBV6-3 and TRBJ2-1, with 10 bases matching TRBD2. Unmatched junction bases numbered 6, after V lost 6 bases and J lost 7 bases. The CDR3 consists of 14 residues. Germline CDR1 reads MNHEY; CDR2 reads SVGEGT. The CDR3 here is CASSTGLAENEQFF. DNA for the CDR3: TGTGCCAGCAGCACCGGACTAGCGGAAAATGAGCAGTTCTTC.

This clonotype has a handful of counts. CDR3 sequence: CASSQVGSGRPYNEQFF. The CDR3 DNA reads TGTGCCAGCAGCCAAGTCGGTAGCGGGAGACCTTACAATGAGCAGTTCTTC. This sequence joins TRBV4-2 and TRBJ2-1; 9 nucleotides align to TRBD2. V dropped 1 base and J dropped 4; count of bases not matched to a gene: 8. CDR1 is LGHNA and CDR2 is YNFKEQ in the germline V gene. CDR3 size: 17 residues.

This clonotype was seen a few times. The gene calls are TRBV7-2 and TRBJ2-1; the D gene is possibly TRBD1 (5 bases). Between the trimmed V and J ends, which lost 3 bases and 9 bases, there was a span of 15 bases. The CDR3 is made up of 14 amino acids. Germline V gene lookup returns CDR1 SGHTA and CDR2 FQGNSA. CDR3 nucleotides: TGTGCCAGCAGCTTGAATAGGGGAAACGGTGAGCAGTTCTTC. Its protein product is CASSLNRGNGEQFF. The full variable domain, rest sourced from reference TRBV7-2 and TRBJ2-1, is GAGVSQSPSNKVTEKGKDVELRCDPISGHTALYWYRQSLGQGLEFLIYFQGNSAPDKSGLPSDRFSAERTGGSVSTLTIQRTQQEDSAVYLCASSLNRGNGEQFFGPGTRLTVL.

This clonotype was counted between two and nine times. The chain combines TRBV28 with TRBJ2-3, with D tentatively TRBD1 (5 bases). The CDR3 length is 15 residues. Trimming pared 6 bases from V and 3 bases from J, leaving 16 bases between. Germline CDR1 reads MDHEN; CDR2 reads SYDVKM. The CDR3 here is CASSLRAPETDTQYF. DNA for the CDR3: TGTGCCAGCAGCCTCAGGGCACCGGAGACAGATACGCAGTATTTT. The variable domain in full, with the rest retrieved from reference TRBV28 and TRBJ2-3, is DVKVTQSSRYLVKRTGEKVFLECVQDMDHENMFWYRQDPGLGLRLIYFSYDVKMKEKGDIPEGYSVSREKKERFSLILESASTNQTSMYLCASSLRAPETDTQYFGPGTRLTVL.

This rearrangement joins TRBV20-1 to TRBJ2-6, with D perhaps matching TRBD1 (7 bases). V lost 1 base and J lost 0, with 13 bases in between. Germline values: CDR1 DFQATT, CDR2 SNEGSKA (reference sequence). The CDR3 sequence is 17 residues long. The CDR3 DNA reads TGCAGTGCTAGAGTCGCCAGGGGGGCCTCTGGGGCCAACGTCCTGACTTTC. This encodes CSARVARGASGANVLTF.

This clonotype came up many times. This sequence joins TRBV20-1 and TRBJ2-3; 12 bases are a match to TRBD2. J was trimmed by 6 bases and V by 3 bases; bases with no gene match: 7. CDR1 and CDR2 (germline): DFQATT, SNEGSKA (reference sequence). The CDR3 loop spans 15 amino acids. This chain's CDR3 is CSASVLAGGSDTQYF. The CDR3 coding sequence is TGCAGTGCTAGCGTTCTAGCGGGGGGGTCGGATACGCAGTATTTT.

Many counts were recorded for this clonotype. V gene TRBV7-2 combines with J gene TRBJ1-3, with D possibly being TRBD1 (5 bases). Between the trimmed V and J ends, which lost 3 bases and 3 bases, there was a span of 9 bases. CDR1 and CDR2 from the germline V gene are SGHTA and FQGNSA. This CDR3 has 14 residues. The DNA of the CDR3 is TGTGCCAGCAGCTTGGGACTGGATGGAAACACCATATATTTT. The encoded protein is CASSLGLDGNTIYF.

The sample holds a few counts of this clonotype. The chain employs TRBV6-5 and TRBJ2-3, with D maybe TRBD2 (5 bases). The length of the CDR3 is 15 residues. V gave up 3 bases and J gave up 4 bases, with 14 bases separating them. Germline loops: CDR1 MNHEY, CDR2 SVGAGI. In nucleotides, the CDR3 is TGTGCCAGCAGTTATGGTGGGAGCCGCCCAGATACGCAGTATTTT. It is translated as CASSYGGSRPDTQYF.

The table lists this clonotype with a few counts. The chain recombines TRBV5-5 with TRBJ1-5; 7 nucleotides agree with TRBD1. This CDR3 region has 15 residues. Germline lookup yields CDR1 SGHKS and CDR2 YYEKEE (reference sequence). J was trimmed by 7 bases and V by 0 bases; bases with no gene match: 7. In DNA, the CDR3 is TGTGCCAGCAGCTTGGATGTAGGGGGCAGCCAGCCCCAGCATTTT. The encoded protein is CASSLDVGGSQPQHF.

The chain is built from TRBV2 and TRBJ2-5, with TRBD2 identical over 7 bases. Per the germline V gene, CDR1 is SNHLY and CDR2 is FYNNEI. V lost 1 base to trimming and J lost 3 bases; unmatched junction nucleotides: 8. CDR3 length: 16 residues. The CDR3 DNA is TGTGCCAGCAGTGAAGAGCTAGCGGAACCTGAAGAGACCCAGTACTTC. Its translation is CASSEELAEPEETQYF.

The chain uses TRBV5-1 and TRBJ2-6; a possible D gene is TRBD1 (6 bases). The germline V gene encodes CDR1 SGHRS and CDR2 YFSETQ. The CDR3 spans 16 residues. V lost 4 bases to trimming and J lost 2 bases, with 13 bases between them. Here the CDR3 DNA reads TGCGCCAGCAGCATACCACAGGGTGCTGGGGCCAACGTCCTGACTTTC. The encoded protein is CASSIPQGAGANVLTF.

This chain joins TRBV7-2 and TRBJ1-1, with 8 nucleotides matching TRBD1. CDR1 is SGHTA, CDR2 FQGNSA, per germline. The CDR3 contains 12 residues. V lost 5 bases to trimming and J lost 9 bases; unmatched junction nucleotides: 5. CDR3 amino acids: CASSRGQGKAFF. The CDR3 DNA follows: TGTGCCAGCAGCCGAGGACAGGGTAAAGCTTTCTTT.

The rearrangement links TRBV20-1 to TRBJ2-7; a possible D gene is TRBD2 (5 bases). Trimming removed 2 bases from V and 2 bases from J, with 13 bases in between. CDR3 size: 14 residues. Germline CDR1 is DFQATT and CDR2 is SNEGSKA (reference sequence). In DNA, the CDR3 is TGCAGTGCTAGAAAAATAGCGATCACCTACGAGCAGTACTTC. Its protein product is CSARKIAITYEQYF.

In this sample, this clonotype turned up a few times. The chain has TRBV7-2 and TRBJ1-4; D is undetermined. In germline, CDR1 is SGHTA, CDR2 FQGNSA. This CDR3 contains 16 residues. Trimming cost V 5 bases and J 0 bases, with 13 bases left between them. The CDR3 DNA reads as TGTGCCAGCAGCCCCTTAGCCCACCCAACTAATGAAAAACTGTTTTTT. This sequence encodes CASSPLAHPTNEKLFF.

This clonotype has just a few counts. The CDR3 spells CSATSFQAFF. The CDR3 DNA is TGCAGTGCTACCTCTTTTCAAGCTTTCTTT. The rearrangement uses TRBV20-1 and TRBJ1-1, with D uncertain. CDR3 length: 10 residues. Deletions cut 4 bases from V and 9 bases from J, with 9 bases between. The germline CDR1 and CDR2 sequences are DFQATT and SNEGSKA (reference sequence).

This chain links TRBV20-1 with TRBJ2-1, with 9 nucleotides matching TRBD2. Germline CDR1 DFQATT, CDR2 SNEGSKA (reference sequence). This CDR3 contains 17 residues. V shed 2 bases, J shed 4 bases, and the junction held 12 bases outside the gene matches. The CDR3 DNA sequence: TGCAGTGCTAGACAGGCTAGCGGGACCCCCGCTTACAATGAGCAGTTCTTC. Translation gives CSARQASGTPAYNEQFF.

This clonotype was observed a few times. The V and J genes are TRBV20-1 and TRBJ2-7, with 7 bases identical to TRBD1. V shed 0 bases, J shed 4 bases, and the junction held 6 bases outside the gene matches. Germline V gene sequence: CDR1 DFQATT, CDR2 SNEGSKA (reference sequence). The CDR3 length is 14 residues. In DNA, the CDR3 is TGCAGTGCTAGAGATCCAGGGGGAAAGTACGAGCAGTACTTC. Residues: CSARDPGGKYEQYF.

This chain uses TRBV3-1 with TRBJ2-3; tentative D call: TRBD2 (5 bases). Trimming took off 3 bases at V and 2 bases at J, with 9 bases between the two ends. Germline V gene sequence: CDR1 LGHDT, CDR2 YNNKEL (reference sequence). This CDR3 region has 14 residues. In nucleotides, the CDR3 is TGTGCCAGCAGCCAGGACTGGTTCACAGATACGCAGTATTTT. This sequence encodes CASSQDWFTDTQYF.

This clonotype appeared a few times. V gene TRBV20-1 combines with J gene TRBJ2-3; D gene ambiguous. V was trimmed by 2 bases and J by 11 bases, leaving 14 bases between them. The CDR3 contains 12 residues. Germline CDR1 DFQATT, CDR2 SNEGSKA (reference sequence). CDR3 protein: CSARLSERRQYF. The DNA of the CDR3 is TGCAGTGCTAGATTATCGGAAAGGCGGCAGTATTTT.

The genes are TRBV18 and TRBJ2-7, with TRBD2 matching 7 bases. This CDR3 spans 14 amino acids. The J segment lost 6 bases and the V segment lost 2 bases, leaving 7 bases of the junction unmatched. Germline V gene sequence: CDR1 KGHSH, CDR2 LQKENI. The CDR3 loop reads CASSPGGGEGEQYF. In DNA, the CDR3 is TGTGCCAGCTCACCAGGTGGCGGGGAGGGCGAGCAGTACTTC. Using reference TRBV18 and TRBJ2-7 for the parts outside the CDR3, the full variable domain is NAGVMQNPRHLVRRRGQEARLRCSPMKGHSHVYWYRQLPEEGLKFMVYLQKENIIDESGMPKERFSAEFPKEGPSILRIQQVVRGDSAAYFCASSPGGGEGEQYFGPGTRLTVT.

This clonotype was counted a few times. The rearrangement links TRBV5-1 to TRBJ2-4; unclear D gene. V lost 0 bases, J lost 5 bases, and 9 bases lay in between. Germline CDR1 and CDR2: SGHRS and YFSETQ. CDR3 length: 14 residues. CDR3 sequence (DNA): TGCGCCAGCAGCTTGGGGGCGGTTGAAAACATTCAGTACTTC. Protein sequence: CASSLGAVENIQYF.

There are many counts of this clonotype. V usage is TRBV29-1 and J usage is TRBJ2-7, with 7 bases lining up with TRBD2. Germline loops: CDR1 SQVTM, CDR2 ANQGSEA. Trimming at V came to 4 bases and at J to 6 bases, leaving 3 bases not matched to a gene. The CDR3 sequence is 11 residues long. For the CDR3, the DNA is TGCAGCGTTGGTGTAGCGGGCGAGCAGTACTTC. Translated: CSVGVAGEQYF.

The chain couples TRBV6-1 to TRBJ1-2, with 7 bases aligning to TRBD1. In germline, CDR1 is MNHNS, CDR2 SASEGT. The ends lost 2 bases at V and 6 bases at J; junction bases unmatched: 9. The CDR3 is 15 residues long. The CDR3 reads CASSEFSGQEDGYTF. The CDR3 nucleotides read TGTGCCAGCAGTGAATTTTCCGGACAGGAAGATGGCTACACCTTC.

The chain has TRBV7-2 and TRBJ1-3; no reliable D call. Germline values: CDR1 SGHTA, CDR2 FQGNSA. Trimming removed 5 bases from V and 5 bases from J, with 10 bases in between. This CDR3 spans 13 amino acids. In DNA form, the CDR3 reads TGTGCCAGCAGCCCCGGGAGTAGAAACACCATATATTTT. Translation: CASSPGSRNTIYF.